This section outlines one TCR beta chain sequence together with its context. Its antigen is not identified. These data come from a study of radiotherapy plus CTLA-4 blockade in lung cancer. Across the whole study: Across the patients, objective responses occurred in under 20%, and disease control in approximately 30%. Overall study results and limits: In blood, TCR clones derived from the tumor expanded after radiotherapy plus ipilimumab. Reported findings show early blood T cell clone dynamics, with interferon-beta, best predicted response.

After removal of 1 base from V and 4 bases from J, the junction contained 5 bases not matched to a gene. The length of the CDR3 is 15 residues. Germline V gene data show CDR1 as ENHRY and CDR2 as SYGVKD. Some clones are missing from TCRdb's copy, which holds only in-frame ones; the method was immunoSEQ multiplex PCR. The profile shows about 98,000 clones, approximately 86% of them singletons. Chemo-refractory metastatic non-small-cell lung cancer patients received focal radiation with ipilimumab CTLA-4 blockade. The chain uses TRBV10-3 and TRBJ2-3, with 7 bases aligning to TRBD2. Sample: peripheral blood, taken from a patient treated with radiotherapy plus ipilimumab. This receptor was taken from a human donor with non-small cell lung cancer that progressed on radiotherapy plus ipilimumab. Here the CDR3 reads CAISELGAGSDTQYF. Written as DNA, the CDR3 is TGTGCCATCAGTGAGTTGGGAGCGGGATCAGATACGCAGTATTTT.